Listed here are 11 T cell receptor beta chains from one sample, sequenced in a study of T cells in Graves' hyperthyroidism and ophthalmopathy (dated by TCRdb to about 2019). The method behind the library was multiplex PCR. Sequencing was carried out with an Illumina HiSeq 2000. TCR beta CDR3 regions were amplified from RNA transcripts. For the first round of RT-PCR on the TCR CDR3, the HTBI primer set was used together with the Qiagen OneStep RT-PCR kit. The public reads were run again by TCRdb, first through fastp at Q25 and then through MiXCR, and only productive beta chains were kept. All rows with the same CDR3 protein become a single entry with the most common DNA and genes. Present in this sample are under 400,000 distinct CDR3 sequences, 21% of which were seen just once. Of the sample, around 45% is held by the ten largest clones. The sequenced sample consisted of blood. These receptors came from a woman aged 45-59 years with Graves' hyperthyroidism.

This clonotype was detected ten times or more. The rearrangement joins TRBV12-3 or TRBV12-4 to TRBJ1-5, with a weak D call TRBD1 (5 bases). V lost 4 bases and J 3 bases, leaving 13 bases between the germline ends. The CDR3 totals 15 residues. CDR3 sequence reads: CASSSQDIYNQPQHF. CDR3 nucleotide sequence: TGTGCCAGCAGTTCACAGGACATATACAATCAGCCCCAGCATTTT.

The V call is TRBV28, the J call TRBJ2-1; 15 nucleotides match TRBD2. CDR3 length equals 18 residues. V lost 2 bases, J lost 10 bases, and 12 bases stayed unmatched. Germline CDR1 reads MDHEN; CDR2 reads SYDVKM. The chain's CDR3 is CASSLGGLAGGTQLEQFF. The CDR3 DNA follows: TGTGCCAGCAGTTTAGGCGGACTAGCGGGAGGGACCCAATTGGAGCAGTTCTTC. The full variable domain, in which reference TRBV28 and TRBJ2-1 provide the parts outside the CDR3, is DVKVTQSSRYLVKRTGEKVFLECVQDMDHENMFWYRQDPGLGLRLIYFSYDVKMKEKGDIPEGYSVSREKKERFSLILESASTNQTSMYLCASSLGGLAGGTQLEQFFGPGTRLTVL.

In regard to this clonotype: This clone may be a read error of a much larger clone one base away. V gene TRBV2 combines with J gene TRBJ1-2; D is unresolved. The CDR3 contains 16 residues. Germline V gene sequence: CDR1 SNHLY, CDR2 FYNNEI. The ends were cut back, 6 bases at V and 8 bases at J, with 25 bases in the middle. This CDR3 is CASSLDSLGPSKGYTF. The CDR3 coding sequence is TGTGCCAGCAGCTTGGATTCCTTGGGTCCATCAAAAGGCTACACCTTC. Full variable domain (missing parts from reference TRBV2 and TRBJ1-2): EPEVTQTPSHQVTQMGQEVILRCVPISNHLYFYWYRQILGQKVEFLVSFYNNEISEKSEIFDDQFSVERPDGSNFTLKIRSTKLEDSAMYFCASSLDSLGPSKGYTFGSGTRLTVV.

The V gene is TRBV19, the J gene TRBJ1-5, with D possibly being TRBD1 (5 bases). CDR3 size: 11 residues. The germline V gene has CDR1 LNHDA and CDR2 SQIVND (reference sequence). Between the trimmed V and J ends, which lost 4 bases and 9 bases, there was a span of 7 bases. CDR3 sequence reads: CASSTQGPQHF. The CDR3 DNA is TGTGCCAGTAGTACGCAGGGGCCCCAGCATTTT. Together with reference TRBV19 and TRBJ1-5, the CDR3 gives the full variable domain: DGGITQSPKYLFRKEGQNVTLSCEQNLNHDAMYWYRQDPGQGLRLIYYSQIVNDFQKGDIAEGYSVSREKKESFPLTVTSAQKNPTAFYLCASSTQGPQHFGDGTRLSIL.

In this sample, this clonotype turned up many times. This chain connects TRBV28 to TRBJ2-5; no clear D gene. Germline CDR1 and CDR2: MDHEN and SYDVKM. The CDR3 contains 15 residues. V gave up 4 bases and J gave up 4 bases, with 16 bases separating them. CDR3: CASSSRTSRPETQYF. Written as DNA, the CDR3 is TGTGCCAGCAGTTCCAGAACGTCCAGGCCAGAGACCCAGTACTTC.

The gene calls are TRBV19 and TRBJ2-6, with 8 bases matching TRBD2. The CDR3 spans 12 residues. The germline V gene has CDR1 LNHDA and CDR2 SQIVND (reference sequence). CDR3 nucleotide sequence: TGTTCGGGGGGGGCTGGGGCCAACGTCCTGACTTTC. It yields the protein CSGGAGANVLTF.

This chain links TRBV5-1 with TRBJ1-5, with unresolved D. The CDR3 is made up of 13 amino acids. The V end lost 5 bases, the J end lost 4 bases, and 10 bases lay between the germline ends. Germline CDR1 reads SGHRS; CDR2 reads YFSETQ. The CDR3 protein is CASRAEVNQPQHF. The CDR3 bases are TGCGCCAGCAGAGCCGAGGTGAATCAGCCCCAGCATTTT.

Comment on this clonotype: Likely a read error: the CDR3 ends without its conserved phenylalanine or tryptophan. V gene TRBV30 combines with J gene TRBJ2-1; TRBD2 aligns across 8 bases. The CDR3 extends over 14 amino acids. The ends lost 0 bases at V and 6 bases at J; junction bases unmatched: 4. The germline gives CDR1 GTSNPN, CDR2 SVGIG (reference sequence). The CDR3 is CAWSVSGGLNEQFS. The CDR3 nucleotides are TGTGCCTGGAGTGTATCGGGGGGGCTCAATGAGCAGTTCTCC.

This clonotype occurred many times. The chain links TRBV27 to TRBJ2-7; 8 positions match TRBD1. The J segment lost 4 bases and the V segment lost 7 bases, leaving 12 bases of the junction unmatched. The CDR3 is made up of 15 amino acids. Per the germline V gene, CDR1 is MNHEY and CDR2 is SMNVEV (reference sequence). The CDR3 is CASNNRQGMEYEQYF. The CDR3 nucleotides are TGTGCCAGCAACAACCGACAGGGGATGGAGTACGAGCAGTACTTC.

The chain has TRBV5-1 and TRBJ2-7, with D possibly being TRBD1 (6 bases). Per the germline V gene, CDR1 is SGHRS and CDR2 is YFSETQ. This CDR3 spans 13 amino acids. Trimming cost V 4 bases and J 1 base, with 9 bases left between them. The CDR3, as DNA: TGCGCCAGCAGCGGGACACTATCCTACGAGCAGTACTTC. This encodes CASSGTLSYEQYF.

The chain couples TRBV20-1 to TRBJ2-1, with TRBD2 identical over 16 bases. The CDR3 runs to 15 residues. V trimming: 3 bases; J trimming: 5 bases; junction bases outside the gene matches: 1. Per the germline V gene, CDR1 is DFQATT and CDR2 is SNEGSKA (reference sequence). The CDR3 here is CSARGLAGGNNEQFF. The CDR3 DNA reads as TGCAGTGCTAGGGGACTAGCGGGAGGGAACAATGAGCAGTTCTTC.